This entry describes one T cell receptor (beta chain). This specimen comes from a study of cytotoxic CD8 clonotypes in ibrutinib-treated CLL. Germline-derived CDR1 and CDR2 are SGHNT and YENEEA. The V end lost 9 bases, the J end lost 5 bases, and 16 bases lay between the germline ends. CDR3 length: 13 amino acids. Generated by immunoSEQ multiplex PCR, the TCRdb table keeps only in-frame clones and is missing some. This sample yields around 150,000 clones, of which over 75% are seen a single time; over 2.5% belongs to the top ten. The sequence was obtained from a human donor with chronic lymphocytic leukemia. Sequencing was performed on PBMCs, taken at disease progression, from a patient treated with ibrutinib. V is TRBV11-3 and J is TRBJ2-5, with D perhaps TRBD2 (6 bases). In DNA, the CDR3 is TGTGCCAGTGCGACCTCCGCGGGGGAGACCCAGTACTTC. It encodes CASATSAGETQYF.